One T cell receptor (beta chain) is described in this entry. What this receptor recognizes is not known. Read data end 3 residues before the CDR3 end; the end is taken from the germline J gene. This entry belongs to a study of T cells in women clearing cervical HPV infection (dated by TCRdb to 2017 to 2018). With respect to the entire study: The cases were 25 women with histologically confirmed HPV16-related CIN3 or worse, and 2 of these cases were invasive cancers. Controls were approximately 25 women whose single incident HPV16 infection cleared within 12 months without precancer or cancer developing. Blood from cases was drawn at the visit where the lesion was first identified, while blood from controls was drawn once the infection was no longer detected. For cases, the median interval between lesion detection and blood sampling was approximately 150 days, with an interquartile range of about 85 to 220 days. Since only a few of the women had HLA typing available, the possibility that HLA type was acting as a confounder could not be ruled out. The exploratory proof-of-principle case-control study was nested within the Guanacaste HPV Natural History Study in Costa Rica and compared TCR repertoires across cervical HPV16 outcomes. Cases were matched to controls by age within five years and by the year the sample was collected. Cases had a median age of almost 35 years compared with under 40 for controls, and baseline characteristics showed no significant differences between the groups. The parent cohort enrolled roughly 9,600 women aged 18 or older in Guanacaste, Costa Rica, during about 1993 to 1995 and followed them for about 7 years. As quality controls, five blinded duplicates were added to each group, bringing the total to approximately 60 samples made up of roughly 50 participants and 10 or so replicates.

Every participant had a single incident cervical HPV16 infection, and prevalent HPV16 infections were excluded. Cervical HPV DNA was detected with MY09/MY11 PCR, and genotyping was done with dot-blot hybridization. Fifteen mL of heparinized blood was centrifuged, after which the buffy coat was aliquoted, frozen at -30 degrees C, and then stored at -80 degrees C. QIAGEN kits were used to extract genomic DNA from the buffy coat specimens. CDR1 and CDR2 are read off the germline V gene (reference sequence) as DFQATT and SNEGSKA. Trimming removed 0 bases from V and 4 bases from J; the gene matches leave 6 bases unexplained. CDR3 length: 15 amino acids, cysteine to phenylalanine. Part of the CDR3 DNA is given, 36 bases translated from base 1. What the research found in general, with its limitations: Significantly higher TCR repertoire richness was observed in CIN3+ cases than in controls across sequencing depths, whereas no difference in evenness was found. Random forest classifiers that combined richness and V gene abundances separated cases from controls with an estimated AUC of 0.8 to 0.85. Because T-cell numbers per sample were unknown, differences in richness could reflect varying T-cell content rather than repertoire biology. Because of the cross-sectional design, the study could not determine whether the associations came before infection or resulted from infection, and neither effector/memory subsets nor HPV-specific T cells were isolated. TRBV6-7 relative abundance was lower in cases than in controls (around 0.11% versus 0.15%; Bonferroni P = 0.0008).

TCR beta CDR3 regions were amplified by multiplex PCR using the immunoSEQ assay from an average of about 1,200 ng genomic DNA per sample. Primer bias was corrected in the assay by using a complete synthetic TCR repertoire to establish an amplification baseline. The amplicons were sequenced using the Illumina platform. In the source study's methods: Error correction of the sequences involved clustering with frequency ratios plus a modified nearest-neighbor algorithm, after which the sequences were analyzed in the immunoSEQ Analyzer using IMGT gene definitions. TCR richness and evenness were averaged over 20 rarefaction repeats at each rarefaction depth, excluding samples with fewer sequences than the depth. V, D and J gene relative abundances were compared between groups with Wilcoxon rank sum tests, applying FDR correction. An intraclass correlation of 95% to 97% for TCR richness and an average of roughly 76% across approximately 63 gene segments were obtained from the blinded duplicates. TCRdb provides this immuneACCESS table in a form limited to in-frame rearrangements. Some clones are lacking; in checked studies, under half of them reflect an unresolved V gene, and why the rest are absent is not known. The DNA gave D and trimming, while V, J and clone size come from that table. The sample's clone listing holds around 22,000 clones. Of the sample, over 9% falls within the top ten clones.

The receptor was derived from a woman between 18 and 70 years old with a cervical HPV16 infection that either progressed to CIN3+ or cleared (not recorded which). The rearranged chain carries TRBV20-1 and TRBJ1-2; 9 bases in the junction line up with TRBD1. The sequenced material came from blood buffy coat. Partial CDR3 DNA: TGCAGTGCTAGAGAGGTGGACAGGGGAACCTATGGC. This gives the protein CSAREVDRGTYG. Given in full, the CDR3 is CSAREVDRGTYGYTF.